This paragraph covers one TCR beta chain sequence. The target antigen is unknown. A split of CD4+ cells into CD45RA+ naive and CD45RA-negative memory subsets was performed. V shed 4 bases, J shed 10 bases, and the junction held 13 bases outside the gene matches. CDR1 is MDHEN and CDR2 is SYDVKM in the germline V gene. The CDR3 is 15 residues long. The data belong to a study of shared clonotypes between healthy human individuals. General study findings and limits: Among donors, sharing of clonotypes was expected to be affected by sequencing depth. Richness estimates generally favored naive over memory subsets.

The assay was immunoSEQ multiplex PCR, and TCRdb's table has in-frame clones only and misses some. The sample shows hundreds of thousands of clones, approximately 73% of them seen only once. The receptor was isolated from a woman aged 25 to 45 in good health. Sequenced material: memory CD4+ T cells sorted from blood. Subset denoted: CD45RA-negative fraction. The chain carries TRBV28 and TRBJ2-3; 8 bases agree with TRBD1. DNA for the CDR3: TGTGCCAGCAGTTCATCCACGACTACAGGGGGATCGCAGTATTTT. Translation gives CASSSSTTTGGSQYF.